A selection of T cell receptor beta chains follows, all from one sample in a study of cytomegalovirus exposure and HLA in healthy donors. The repertoire was sequenced with immunoSEQ multiplex PCR; TCRdb's copy has only in-frame clones and lacks some. The sample lists some 120,000 clones, about four fifths seen once, with approximately 0.93% in the top ten. The sequenced sample was PBMCs. Receptors were obtained from a human donor in good health. The CDR3 runs from the conserved cysteine through the conserved F or W. D genes are given only for firm matches. Not all rows give a size; the values are once, few, many and, for expanded clones, a class.

CASGTSGGSNEQFF	TGTGCCAGCGGGACTAGCGGGGGGTCGAATGAGCAGTTCTTC	TRBJ2-1	TRBV5-5	.	TRBD2
CASSLGGTPEKLFF	TGCGCCAGCAGCTTGGGAGGTACTCCTGAAAAACTGTTTTTT	TRBJ1-4	TRBV5-1	.	.
CASSYGGFVYEQYF	TGTGCCAGCAGTTACGGGGGGTTCGTCTACGAGCAGTACTTC	TRBJ2-7	TRBV6-5	.	.
CASCERGRTDTQYF	TGTGCCAGTTGCGAGCGGGGGCGCACAGATACGCAGTATTTT	TRBJ2-3	TRBV6-1	.	TRBD2
CASSAGQDYEQYF	TGTGCCAGTAGCGCGGGACAGGACTACGAGCAGTACTTC	TRBJ2-7	TRBV19	.	TRBD1
CASSPIGGRSYNEQFF	TGTGCCAGCAGCCCTATCGGGGGTCGCTCCTACAATGAGCAGTTCTTC	TRBJ2-1	TRBV7-7	.	.
CASSLLPGQPNNEQFF	TGTGCCAGCTCACTTCTCCCGGGACAGCCAAACAATGAGCAGTTCTTC	TRBJ2-1	TRBV18	.	TRBD1
CASSIDQSKPNQPQHF	TGTGCCAGTAGTATAGATCAGTCCAAACCTAATCAGCCCCAGCATTTT	TRBJ1-5	TRBV19	once	.
CASSPNTGAVYGYTF	TGTGCCAGTAGTCCTAATACAGGGGCCGTCTATGGCTACACCTTC	TRBJ1-2	TRBV19	.	TRBD1
CASSVAGVETQYF	TGTGCCAGCAGCGTAGCAGGGGTGGAGACCCAGTACTTC	TRBJ2-5	TRBV9	.	.
CASSAHRESAEAFF	TGTGCCAGCAGCGCCCACAGGGAGAGCGCTGAAGCTTTCTTT	TRBJ1-1	TRBV7-8	.	.
CASSLLGGQGASYEQYF	TGTGCCAGCAGTTTATTGGGGGGACAGGGGGCTTCCTACGAGCAGTACTTC	TRBJ2-7	TRBV27	.	TRBD1
CASSLASGLDTQYF	TGCGCCAGCAGCTTGGCTAGCGGCTTAGATACGCAGTATTTT	TRBJ2-3	TRBV5-1	.	TRBD2
CATSQGRADLYEQYF	TGTGCCACCAGCCAAGGAAGAGCGGACCTCTACGAGCAGTACTTC	TRBJ2-7	TRBV15	.	.
CATSTPRRVINTEAFF	TGTGCCACCAGCACCCCCAGGCGGGTTATCAACACTGAAGCTTTCTTT	TRBJ1-1	TRBV15	once	.
CASSEGQVRSYEQYF	TGTGCCAGCAGTGAAGGGCAGGTCCGCTCCTACGAGCAGTACTTC	TRBJ2-7	TRBV6-1	.	.
CASGLVECAYEQYF	TGTGCTAGTGGTTTGGTAGAGTGCGCCTACGAGCAGTACTTC	TRBJ2-7	TRBV12-5	.	.
CASSEQYERGTDTQYF	TGTGCCAGCAGTGAACAGTACGAGCGGGGCACAGATACGCAGTATTTT	TRBJ2-3	TRBV25-1	.	.
CASSQTGLGANVLTF	TGCGCCAGCAGCCAAACAGGTTTAGGGGCCAACGTCCTGACTTTC	TRBJ2-6	TRBV4-3	.	.
CASSADRANYNEQFF	TGTGCCAGCAGCGCAGACAGGGCAAACTACAATGAGCAGTTCTTC	TRBJ2-1	TRBV6-1	once	TRBD1
CASSRTGRSGYTF	TGTGCCAGCAGCCGTACCGGGAGGAGTGGCTACACCTTC	TRBJ1-2	TRBV6-5	.	.
CASSGQYGETQYF	TGTGCCAGCAGTGGCCAGTACGGGGAGACCCAGTACTTC	TRBJ2-5	TRBV6-5	.	.
CASSQSSSYNEQFF	TGTGCCAGTAGTCAATCGAGCTCCTACAATGAGCAGTTCTTC	TRBJ2-1	TRBV19	.	.
CASSSIAPGQRNTIYF	TGTGCCAGCAGCTCCATCGCACCGGGACAGAGAAACACCATATATTTT	TRBJ1-3	TRBV11-2	.	TRBD1
CASRLGGVLLTGELFF	TGCGCCAGCAGACTAGGCGGGGTTCTTCTCACCGGGGAGCTGTTTTTT	TRBJ2-2	TRBV4-1	.	.
CASSGRGDTEAFF	TGTGCCAGCAGTGGACGGGGGGACACTGAAGCTTTCTTT	TRBJ1-1	TRBV6-1	.	.
CATRRGLMNTEAFF	TGTGCCACCAGGAGGGGACTGATGAACACTGAAGCTTTCTTT	TRBJ1-1	TRBV28	.	.
CASSAGTIIQQYF	TGTGCCAGCAGTGCCGGGACTATCATACAGCAGTACTTC	TRBJ2-7	TRBV2	.	TRBD2
CASTGTGASGANVLTF	TGTGCCAGCACCGGGACAGGGGCCTCTGGGGCCAACGTCCTGACTTTC	TRBJ2-6	TRBV7-6	.	TRBD1
CASSAGRSYEQYF	TGCGCCAGCAGCGCCGGGAGATCCTACGAGCAGTACTTC	TRBJ2-7	TRBV10-1	.	.
CASRQGDYEQYF	TGTGCCAGCAGACAGGGAGACTACGAGCAGTACTTC	TRBJ2-7	TRBV28	.	.
CASSYSPGVGYTF	TGTGCCAGCAGTTACTCTCCAGGGGTAGGCTACACCTTC	TRBJ1-2	TRBV6-6	.	.
CASSLSPLNTEAFF	TGTGCCAGCAGTTTATCCCCATTGAACACTGAAGCTTTCTTT	TRBJ1-1	TRBV28	.	.
CASSERSSGANVLTF	TGTGCCAGCAGTGAGAGAAGCTCTGGGGCCAACGTCCTGACTTTC	TRBJ2-6	TRBV6-1	.	.
CASSPLGTGPSPLHF	TGTGCCAGCAGCCCTCTCGGGACAGGGCCATCACCCCTCCACTTT	TRBJ1-6	TRBV27	.	TRBD1